Sequencing of this T cell receptor (beta chain) was carried out in a study of CD8+CD57+ T cells in acquired aplastic anemia. This clonotype showed up just a few times. TCR beta VDJ and CDR3 profiling used genomic DNA as template. TCRdb redid the calling of the reads with MiXCR, one entry per CDR3 protein. The sample has roughly 80,000 distinct CDR3 sequences, less than 60% seen once. The CDR3 consists of 16 residues. The germline gives CDR1 MNHNS, CDR2 SASEGT. With V trimmed by 5 bases and J by 9 bases, 14 bases remained unmatched. This chain connects TRBV6-1 to TRBJ2-1; 9 nucleotides align to TRBD2. The clonotype originates from a human donor in good health, serving as a control. The sequencing sample was made of sorted CD4+, CD8+, or CD8+CD57+ T cells (not recorded which) from PBMCs. The CDR3 DNA sequence: TGTGCCAGCAGTCCGGTGGCGGGAGGGCCAGTAGGTGAGCAGTTCTTC. This gives the protein CASSPVAGGPVGEQFF.